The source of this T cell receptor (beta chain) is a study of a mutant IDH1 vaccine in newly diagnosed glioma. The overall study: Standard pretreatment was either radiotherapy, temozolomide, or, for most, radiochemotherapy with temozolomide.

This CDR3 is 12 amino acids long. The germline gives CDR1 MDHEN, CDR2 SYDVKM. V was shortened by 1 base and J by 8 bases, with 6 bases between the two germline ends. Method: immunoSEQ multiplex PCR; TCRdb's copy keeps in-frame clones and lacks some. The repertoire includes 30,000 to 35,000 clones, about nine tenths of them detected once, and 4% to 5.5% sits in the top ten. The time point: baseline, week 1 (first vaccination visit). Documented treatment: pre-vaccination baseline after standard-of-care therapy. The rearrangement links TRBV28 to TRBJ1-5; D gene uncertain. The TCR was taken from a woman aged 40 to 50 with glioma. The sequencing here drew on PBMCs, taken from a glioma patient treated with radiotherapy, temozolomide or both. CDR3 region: CASSLFGKPQHF. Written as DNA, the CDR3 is TGTGCCAGCAGTTTATTCGGAAAGCCCCAGCATTTT.